A selection of T cell receptor beta chains follows, all from one sample in a study of T-cell memory formation after mild COVID-19. TCRdb re-called the 5' RACE reads through MiXCR, storing one row per CDR3 protein. The data hold a few hundred thousand distinct CDR3 sequences, with approximately 18% observed a single time. Sequences were obtained from PBMCs or a T cell subset sorted from them (not recorded which). All receptors come from a young man who had mild COVID-19 (a few samples of this study predate the infection). Cell type and time point are not known. CDR3s include the opening cysteine and the closing phenylalanine or tryptophan. D genes are given only for firm matches. The size field is filled for only some rows; it gives once, few, many or a size class.

few	TRBJ2-5	TRBV20-1	.	CSAREMETQYF	TGCAGTGCTAGAGAGATGGAGACCCAGTACTTC
few	TRBJ1-6	TRBV4-3	.	CASSLYGTGYSYNSPLHF	TGCGCCAGCAGCCTATACGGAACAGGATACTCCTATAATTCACCCCTCCACTTT
.	TRBJ2-2	TRBV29-1	TRBD1	CSSGTGVSGELFF	TGCAGCTCAGGGACAGGGGTCTCCGGGGAGCTGTTTTTT
many	TRBJ2-3	TRBV7-9	.	CASSLRQTGGTDTQYF	TGTGCCAGCAGCCTCAGACAGACGGGGGGCACAGATACGCAGTATTTT
few	TRBJ2-3	TRBV7-2	TRBD2	CASSSGTISTDTQYF	TGTGCCAGCAGCTCCGGGACTATTAGCACAGATACGCAGTATTTT
few	TRBJ2-6	TRBV7-2	.	CASSAGPRSGANVLTF	TGTGCCAGCAGCGCCGGACCGCGCTCTGGGGCCAACGTCCTGACTTTC
.	TRBJ1-2	TRBV18	.	CASSSTWGDYGYTF	TGTGCCAGCTCATCGACCTGGGGGGACTATGGCTACACCTTC
.	TRBJ2-5	TRBV3-1	.	CASSQGRGGAGETQYF	TGTGCCAGCAGCCAAGGTCGTGGGGGGGCCGGAGAGACCCAGTACTTC
.	TRBJ2-1	TRBV4-1	.	CASSRGSGTHSYNEQFF	TGCGCCAGCAGCCGGGGGTCCGGGACGCACTCCTACAATGAGCAGTTCTTC
.	TRBJ1-1	TRBV6-1	.	CASSEPGNTEAFF	TGTGCCAGCAGTGAGCCAGGGAACACTGAAGCTTTCTTT
few	TRBJ2-7	TRBV11-1	.	CASSPRAAYEQYF	TGTGCCAGCAGCCCGAGGGCGGCCTACGAGCAGTACTTC
few	TRBJ2-1	TRBV29-1	TRBD2	CSVERAGGRDEQFF	TGCAGCGTTGAAAGAGCGGGGGGGCGGGATGAGCAGTTCTTC
few	TRBJ1-2	TRBV4-3	.	CASSQDSQGRYTF	TGCGCCAGCAGCCAAGACTCTCAAGGGCGCTACACCTTC
.	TRBJ2-7	TRBV7-7	.	CASSYGKGPNYEQYF	TGTGCCAGCAGCTACGGAAAGGGACCGAACTACGAGCAGTACTTC
.	TRBJ1-2	TRBV12-3/TRBV12-4	.	CASSLPMGRYYGYTF	TGTGCCAGCAGTTTACCGATGGGACGCTACTATGGCTACACCTTC
.	TRBJ2-7	TRBV4-3	TRBD1	CASSQLSGWTGGEQYF	TGCGCCAGCAGCCAACTCAGCGGCTGGACAGGGGGCGAGCAGTACTTC
.	TRBJ1-4	TRBV7-2	TRBD1	CASSFRTGSTEKLFF	TGTGCCAGCAGCTTCAGGACAGGGTCAACGGAAAAACTGTTTTTT
.	TRBJ2-7	TRBV9	TRBD2	CASSLTTSGGTYEQYF	TGTGCCAGCAGCCTGACGACTAGCGGGGGCACCTACGAGCAGTACTTC
few	TRBJ1-5	TRBV20-1	.	CSARGAGSNQPQHF	TGCAGTGCTAGAGGTGCGGGAAGCAATCAGCCCCAGCATTTT
.	TRBJ2-3	TRBV5-1	.	CASRPLGGPVGTDTQYF	TGCGCCAGCAGGCCACTGGGGGGGCCCGTTGGCACAGATACGCAGTATTTT
.	TRBJ2-6	TRBV7-2	.	CASSTDYSGANVLTF	TGTGCCAGCAGCACCGATTACAGTGGGGCCAACGTCCTGACTTTC
few	TRBJ1-4	TRBV7-4	.	CASPRAGYEKLFF	TGTGCCAGCCCACGAGCGGGGTACGAAAAACTGTTTTTT
few	TRBJ2-3	TRBV7-2	TRBD2	CASSPRAGDTQYF	TGTGCCAGCAGCCCTCGAGCGGGGGATACGCAGTATTTT
few	TRBJ2-3	TRBV4-3	.	CASSPGKGGPGDTQYF	TGCGCCAGCAGCCCGGGGAAGGGGGGGCCGGGAGATACGCAGTATTTT
.	TRBJ2-1	TRBV30	.	CAWSVRGPSPYNEQFF	TGTGCCTGGAGTGTCCGAGGGCCCTCTCCCTACAATGAGCAGTTCTTC
many	TRBJ2-5	TRBV7-2	.	CASSLGRFSVPQYF	TGTGCCAGCAGCTTAGGGCGGTTTAGCGTACCCCAGTACTTC
many	TRBJ2-7	TRBV3-1	.	CASSQWGRTYEQYF	TGTGCCAGCAGCCAATGGGGTAGGACCTACGAGCAGTACTTC
few	TRBJ2-1	TRBV28	TRBD1	CASTTTGTVTYNEQFF	TGTGCCAGCACTACAACCGGGACAGTGACCTATAATGAGCAGTTCTTC
many	TRBJ2-5	TRBV4-2	.	CASSQSVAETQYF	TGTGCCAGCAGCCAGAGTGTTGCGGAGACCCAGTACTTC
.	TRBJ2-2	TRBV4-3	.	CASSQPGHPTGELFF	TGCGCCAGCAGCCAACCCGGACACCCGACCGGGGAGCTGTTTTTT
.	TRBJ2-7	TRBV7-9	TRBD1	CASRDAGGKDEQYF	TGTGCCAGCAGAGACGCAGGGGGCAAGGACGAGCAGTACTTC
once	TRBJ1-2	TRBV4-2	TRBD1	CASSQDNRQGGGYTF	TGTGCCAGCAGCCAAGATAACCGGCAGGGGGGAGGCTACACCTTC
few	TRBJ2-3	TRBV2	TRBD1	CASSAWGTGEYF	TGTGCCAGCAGCGCCTGGGGGACAGGGGAGTATTTT
.	TRBJ1-1	TRBV7-2	.	CASSLGTVTEAFF	TGTGCCAGCAGCCTTGGGACCGTGACTGAAGCTTTCTTT
few	TRBJ1-1	TRBV6-5	.	CASSYSSLREPYTEAFF	TGTGCCAGCAGTTACTCGTCCCTCAGGGAACCTTACACTGAAGCTTTCTTT
.	TRBJ1-6	TRBV4-1	.	CASSQAGGSSYNSPLHF	TGCGCCAGCAGCCAAGCTGGCGGGAGCTCCTATAATTCACCCCTCCACTTT
.	TRBJ2-1	TRBV12-3/TRBV12-4	TRBD2	CASRYSGATWNEQFF	TGTGCCAGCAGATATAGCGGGGCAACTTGGAATGAGCAGTTCTTC
.	TRBJ1-2	TRBV18	.	CASTPQGGDGYTF	TGTGCCAGCACTCCCCAGGGAGGTGATGGCTACACCTTC
many	TRBJ2-3	TRBV12-3/TRBV12-4	.	CASSPTSTDTQYF	TGTGCCAGCAGTCCCACTAGCACAGATACGCAGTATTTT
few	TRBJ2-4	TRBV5-1	.	CASSFIGALGNIQYF	TGCGCCAGCAGCTTTATCGGGGCGTTGGGAAACATTCAGTACTTC
.	TRBJ1-5	TRBV12-3/TRBV12-4	.	CATQAGNQPQHF	TGTGCCACCCAAGCGGGGAATCAGCCCCAGCATTTT
few	TRBJ1-2	TRBV20-1	.	CSAGASSYGYTF	TGCAGTGCTGGGGCCTCCTCCTATGGCTACACCTTC
many	TRBJ2-1	TRBV11-3	.	CASSLTAGAYNEQFF	TGTGCCAGCAGCCTAACGGCGGGGGCGTACAATGAGCAGTTCTTC
few	TRBJ1-1	TRBV20-1	.	CSARFGGLNTEAFF	TGCAGTGCTAGGTTCGGGGGGCTGAACACTGAAGCTTTCTTT
few	TRBJ2-2	TRBV7-3	.	CASSLINTGELFF	TGTGCCAGCAGCTTAATCAACACCGGGGAGCTGTTTTTT
few	TRBJ1-2	TRBV5-1	.	CASSFARVGYTF	TGCGCCAGCAGCTTTGCCAGGGTGGGCTACACCTTC
many	TRBJ2-3	TRBV25-1	TRBD2	CASTPKRGGTDTQYF	TGTGCCAGCACCCCAAAGCGGGGGGGCACAGATACGCAGTATTTT
.	TRBJ1-2	TRBV12-3/TRBV12-4	.	CASSSQGFDGYTF	TGTGCCAGCAGTTCCCAGGGTTTCGATGGCTACACCTTC
many	TRBJ1-2	TRBV20-1	.	CSARVGGYGYTF	TGCAGTGCTAGAGTGGGAGGCTATGGCTACACCTTC
few	TRBJ2-3	TRBV5-1	.	CASSSARKGTDTQYF	TGCGCCAGCAGCTCCGCTAGGAAAGGCACAGATACGCAGTATTTT
few	TRBJ1-5	TRBV20-1	.	CSATSGGSNQPQHF	TGCAGTGCTACCTCGGGGGGGAGCAATCAGCCCCAGCATTTT
few	TRBJ1-1	TRBV7-2	.	CASSFRYTGYNTEAFF	TGTGCCAGCAGCTTTCGGTATACAGGGTATAACACTGAAGCTTTCTTT
.	TRBJ2-1	TRBV4-3	TRBD2	CASSQDWTSGSYNEQFF	TGCGCCAGCAGCCAAGACTGGACTAGCGGCTCCTACAATGAGCAGTTCTTC
many	TRBJ2-7	TRBV12-3/TRBV12-4	.	CASTLNGYEQYF	TGTGCCAGCACCCTGAACGGATACGAGCAGTACTTC
few	TRBJ1-4	TRBV15	.	CATSRDIPNEKLFF	TGTGCCACCAGCAGAGATATCCCTAATGAAAAACTGTTTTTT